Listed below are T cell receptor beta chains from one sample, sequenced in a study of Ad26.COV2.S vaccination and SARS-CoV-2 variants. Using immunoSEQ multiplex PCR, the repertoire was profiled, and TCRdb retains in-frame clones only, with some absent. The data show approximately 460,000 clones, with roughly nine tenths seen just once and roughly 1.7% held by the top ten. This sample comprised peripheral blood, obtained in a trial of Ad26.COV2.S vaccine versus placebo. These receptors all stem from a person between 18 and 65 years old who received the Ad26.COV2.S COVID-19 vaccine or a placebo. CDR3s include the opening cysteine and the closing phenylalanine or tryptophan. A D gene is named only where the DNA matches it firmly. Only some rows state a clone size, as once, few, many or a class for expanded clones.

V gene	J gene	clone size	D gene	CDR3 DNA	CDR3 protein
TRBV7-9	TRBJ1-3	NA	NA	TGTGCCAGCAGCTTAGAAACATCTGGAAACACCATATATTTT	CASSLETSGNTIYF
TRBV9	TRBJ2-2	NA	NA	TGTGCCAGCAGCGTAGAGGCCGAGCCCGGGGAGCTGTTTTTT	CASSVEAEPGELFF
TRBV7-9	TRBJ2-7	NA	TRBD2	TGTGCCAGCAGCCCTTATAGCGGGACTAACATTTACGAGCAGTACTTC	CASSPYSGTNIYEQYF
TRBV7-9	TRBJ2-7	NA	TRBD2	TGTGCCAGCAGCTTAGCCCCGGCGGGCGGGGGGGGCGAGCAGTACTTC	CASSLAPAGGGGEQYF
TRBV27	TRBJ2-2	few	TRBD1	TGTGCCAGCAGTTTAAAGCCCGGGACAGTAAACACCGGGGAGCTGTTTTTT	CASSLKPGTVNTGELFF
TRBV5-6	TRBJ1-2	NA	NA	TGTGCCAGCAGCTTGGGCTCCTATGGCTACACCTTC	CASSLGSYGYTF
TRBV7-2	TRBJ2-3	NA	NA	TGTGCCAGCAGCCTTCTCTATGGCGGCACAGATACGCAGTATTTT	CASSLLYGGTDTQYF
TRBV6-6	TRBJ1-5	NA	NA	TGTGCCAGCAGTACACAGCCAGGTTATAGCAATCAGCCCCAGCATTTT	CASSTQPGYSNQPQHF
TRBV30	TRBJ1-6	NA	NA	TGTGCCTGGAGTGCGTGGGACTCTCCGTTATCCTCCCTCCACTTT	CAWSAWDSPLSSLHF
TRBV9	TRBJ1-2	NA	NA	TGTGCCAGCAGCGTAGGATCCAGTGATGGCTACACCTTC	CASSVGSSDGYTF
TRBV12-3/TRBV12-4	TRBJ1-1	NA	NA	TGTGCCAGCAGTTTAACACCTGCGGCTGAAGCTTTCTTT	CASSLTPAAEAFF
TRBV28	TRBJ1-2	NA	NA	TGTGCCAGCAGTACCGCGGGGGGGGTCTATGGCTACACCTTC	CASSTAGGVYGYTF
TRBV6-5	TRBJ1-3	NA	NA	TGTGCCAGCAGTTACTCCGGCCGGGGGGGAAACACCATATATTTT	CASSYSGRGGNTIYF
TRBV5-1	TRBJ2-1	NA	NA	TGCGCCAGCAGCCACGGGCGGAGCTCCTACAATGAGCAGTTCTTC	CASSHGRSSYNEQFF